This T cell receptor (beta chain) derives from a study of blood T cell repertoires in COVID-19. Study background: The origin of the acute and convalescent COVID-19 samples was the United States, Italy and Spain. From T cells, B-cell-depleted T cells, or PBMCs came the material, which was cDNA or gDNA.

The germline V gene encodes CDR1 SGHRS and CDR2 YFSETQ. Trimming removed 0 bases at V and 1 base at J, with 11 bases between. The CDR3 consists of 16 residues. How the authors handled the data: Quantification of nucleated cells was approximated via reference gene primer amplification. Sequencing used immunoSEQ multiplex PCR; TCRdb keeps in-frame clones, though not all of them. That table furnishes V, J and clone size, whereas the DNA furnished D and trimming. This table holds 150,000 to 200,000 clones, 80% to 90% found once. This chain connects TRBV5-1 to TRBJ1-5; D gene unclear. The TCR comes from a man between 65 and 85 years old with active or convalescent COVID-19. Material: peripheral blood. CDR3 in amino acids: CASSLEPGRSNQPQHF. CDR3 DNA sequence: TGCGCCAGCAGCTTGGAGCCAGGAAGGAGCAATCAGCCCCAGCATTTT.